The sequence of this T cell receptor (beta chain) was determined in a study of OX40 agonist ivuxolimab in advanced cancers. Study background: Patients received ivuxolimab, an agonistic anti-OX40 (CD134) antibody. Patients undergoing dose escalation presented with hepatocellular carcinoma, melanoma, renal cell or head and neck cancer. Patients achieving partial responses numbered three: one hepatocellular carcinoma case and two cutaneous melanoma cases.

The V gene end was trimmed by 3 bases and the J gene end by 1 base; junction bases not matched to a gene: 5. The germline V gene has CDR1 KGHSH and CDR2 LQKENI. The CDR3 has 17 amino acids. Sequencing used immunoSEQ multiplex PCR; TCRdb keeps in-frame clones, though not all of them. The repertoire holds around 63,000 clones, with approximately 90% as singletons. With autoimmune disease history or systemic immunosuppression, patients were excluded. The chain has TRBV18 and TRBJ2-6, with 8 bases aligning to TRBD1. This TCR came from an adult with an advanced solid tumor such as melanoma, head and neck, liver or kidney cancer. Specimen: CD4+ or CD8+ T cells sorted from blood, collected in a trial of the OX40 agonist ivuxolimab. The CDR3 region is CASSPGTGTSGANVLTF. The DNA for the CDR3 is TGTGCCAGCTCACCCGGGACAGGTACTTCTGGGGCCAACGTCCTGACTTTC. The full variable domain, with the rest looked up from reference TRBV18 and TRBJ2-6, is NAGVMQNPRHLVRRRGQEARLRCSPMKGHSHVYWYRQLPEEGLKFMVYLQKENIIDESGMPKERFSAEFPKEGPSILRIQQVVRGDSAAYFCASSPGTGTSGANVLTFGAGSRLTVL.